This T cell receptor (beta chain) was retrieved from a study of T cell changes during pregnancy in multiple sclerosis. The protocol was immunoSEQ multiplex PCR, while the TCRdb copy is restricted to in-frame clones and leaves out a portion. Among some 37,000 clones, roughly nine tenths were seen once, and the ten largest hold less than 0.9%. Between the trimmed V and J ends, which lost 2 bases and 7 bases, there was a span of 16 bases. Germline V gives CDR1 SGHRS, CDR2 YFSETQ. CDR3 length: 14 amino acids. The clonotype comes from a female donor with multiple sclerosis, enrolled in a pregnancy study. Material: CD4+ T cells from peripheral blood mononuclear cells, obtained before pregnancy. The chain is built from TRBV5-1 and TRBJ2-7, with a weak D call TRBD1 (5 bases). The CDR3 DNA follows: TGCGCCAGCAGCTTAACAGGCCTCAAGGGAGAGCAGTACTTC. Amino acids: CASSLTGLKGEQYF.